The 17 T cell receptor beta chains given below trace back to one sample, sequenced in a study of a mutant IDH1 vaccine in newly diagnosed glioma. Assay used: immunoSEQ multiplex PCR; TCRdb lists only in-frame clones, some missing. The sample holds about 98,000 clones, approximately 90% seen once. Time point here: baseline, week 1 (first vaccination visit). Indicated treatment: pre-vaccination baseline after standard-of-care therapy. The material was PBMCs, obtained from a glioma patient treated with radiotherapy, temozolomide or both. The receptors were sampled from a woman in her fifties or sixties with glioma.

This clone was counted a few times. V usage is TRBV4-1 and J usage is TRBJ1-4, with D maybe TRBD1 (5 bases). The CDR3 runs 14 residues. Germline assignment: CDR1 MGHRA and CDR2 YSYEKL. The V end was cut by 4 bases, the J end by 6 bases, with 12 bases between. Here the CDR3 reads CASSLTGRDEKLFF. CDR3 nucleotides: TGCGCCAGCAGCCTTACGGGACGAGATGAAAAACTGTTTTTT.

The CDR3 sequence is CASSDTGEAEAFF. CDR3 DNA sequence: TGTGCCAGCAGCGATACAGGGGAAGCTGAAGCTTTCTTT. This chain uses TRBV9 with TRBJ1-1; 7 positions match TRBD1. With V trimmed by 3 bases and J by 6 bases, 5 bases remained unmatched. Per the germline V gene, CDR1 is SGDLS and CDR2 is YYNGEE. The CDR3 is 13 amino acids.

V gene TRBV7-6 combines with J gene TRBJ2-1, with 7 bases aligning to TRBD2. The ends lost 4 bases at V and 4 bases at J; junction bases unmatched: 10. The germline CDR1 and CDR2 sequences are SGHVS and FNYEAQ. The CDR3 is 16 residues long. The CDR3 nucleotides read TGTGCCAGCAGCTATAGGGAGGCTAGCGGTTACAATGAGCAGTTCTTC. Translation gives CASSYREASGYNEQFF. The full variable domain, its missing parts supplied by reference TRBV7-6 and TRBJ2-1, is GAGVSQSPRYKVTKRGQDVALRCDPISGHVSLYWYRQALGQGPEFLTYFNYEAQQDKSGLPNDRFSAERPEGSISTLTIQRTEQRDSAMYRCASSYREASGYNEQFFGPGTRLTVL.

This sequence joins TRBV18 and TRBJ2-3; 9 nucleotides match TRBD2. Germline CDR1 and CDR2: KGHSH and LQKENI. The CDR3 consists of 17 residues. V was pared by 5 bases and J by 3 bases, with 12 bases of the junction left unmatched. DNA of the CDR3: TGTGCCAGCTCAGCCTCTTTTTCGAGCGGGAGGACAGATACGCAGTATTTT. Translating it yields CASSASFSSGRTDTQYF.

This clone was seen once. One junction end disagrees with the germline gene, perhaps due to a read error. This chain uses TRBV7-7 with TRBJ2-5; D is undetermined. CDR1 and CDR2 (germline): SSHAT, FNYEAQ (reference sequence). This CDR3 is built from 18 residues. The DNA for the CDR3 is TGTGCTAGCAGCTTAGGCGGTCGCACGAGGTTTCCGAAGGAGACCCAGTACTTC. This translates into CASSLGGRTRFPKETQYF.

This clone has just a few counts. The rearrangement joins TRBV6-1 to TRBJ1-1; 7 bases map to TRBD1. The length of the CDR3 is 16 residues. J lost 0 bases, V lost 2 bases, and 6 bases had no gene match. The germline V gene encodes CDR1 MNHNS and CDR2 SASEGT. This CDR3 reads CASSERQGNMNTEAFF. The CDR3 DNA reads TGTGCCAGCAGTGAAAGACAGGGTAACATGAACACTGAAGCTTTCTTT.

V gene TRBV29-1 combines with J gene TRBJ1-1, with 7 bases aligning to TRBD1. Trimming at V came to 6 bases and at J to 3 bases, leaving 7 bases not matched to a gene. Germline CDR1 is SQVTM and CDR2 is ANQGSEA. This CDR3 spans 13 amino acids. CDR3 protein: CSVKGAYDTEAFF. The CDR3 bases are TGCAGCGTGAAGGGGGCTTACGACACTGAAGCTTTCTTT. The full variable domain, completed using reference TRBV29-1 and TRBJ1-1, is SAVISQKPSRDICQRGTSLTIQCQVDSQVTMMFWYRQQPGQSLTLIATANQGSEATYESGFVIDKFPISRPNLTFSTLTVSNMSPEDSSIYLCSVKGAYDTEAFFGQGTRLTVV.

The chain recombines TRBV7-2 with TRBJ2-5; D not resolved. Deletions cut 4 bases from V and 5 bases from J, with 17 bases between. CDR3 length equals 15 residues. Germline V lookup: CDR1 SGHTA, CDR2 FQGNSA. The CDR3 protein is CASSSSFSPAETQYF. The CDR3, as DNA: TGTGCCAGCAGCTCGTCATTTTCTCCGGCGGAGACCCAGTACTTC.

This clone appeared once. This sequence joins TRBV2 and TRBJ1-5; no firm D call. This CDR3 has 14 amino acids. CDR1 is SNHLY and CDR2 is FYNNEI in the germline V gene. Trimming pared 3 bases from V and 6 bases from J, leaving 12 bases between. The CDR3 sequence is CASSEGREGQPQHF. The CDR3 DNA follows: TGTGCCAGCAGTGAGGGGAGAGAGGGTCAGCCCCAGCATTTT.

This clone has only a few counts. The rearrangement uses TRBV9 and TRBJ1-1; a weak D match, TRBD1 (6 bases). The V gene's germline CDR1 is SGDLS and CDR2 YYNGEE. The CDR3 contains 15 residues. V lost 4 bases to trimming and J lost 5 bases, with 18 bases between them. CDR3 protein: CASSPRAGADTEAFF. The CDR3 DNA follows: TGTGCCAGCAGCCCCAGAGCAGGGGCAGATACTGAAGCTTTCTTT.

The J gene is TRBJ2-3, the V gene TRBV4-1; the match to TRBD1 covers 10 bases. CDR1 is MGHRA and CDR2 is YSYEKL in the germline V gene. The CDR3 spans 16 residues. V lost 1 base and J lost 12; bases outside the gene matches: 13. The CDR3 protein is CASSQGAYAGQGYQYF. As DNA, the CDR3 is TGCGCCAGCAGCCAAGGTGCTTACGCGGGACAGGGGTATCAGTATTTT.

This sequence joins TRBV9 and TRBJ2-1; 9 bases map to TRBD2. CDR1 is SGDLS and CDR2 is YYNGEE in the germline V gene. The CDR3 covers 15 residues. The J segment lost 9 bases and the V segment lost 0 bases, leaving 7 bases of the junction unmatched. The CDR3 coding sequence is TGTGCCAGCAGCGTAGCTGGGGCGGGAGGGATTGAGCAGTTCTTC. Protein sequence: CASSVAGAGGIEQFF.

The chain employs TRBV2 and TRBJ2-5, with no clear D. Trimming cost V 3 bases and J 2 bases, with 10 bases left between them. This CDR3 contains 14 residues. Germline V gene data show CDR1 as SNHLY and CDR2 as FYNNEI. This chain's CDR3 is CASSDGNSQETQYF. CDR3 coding DNA: TGTGCCAGCAGTGACGGTAACAGTCAAGAGACCCAGTACTTC.

The chain is built from TRBV4-2 and TRBJ2-3; no clear D gene. V was clipped by 5 bases and J by 9 bases, with 15 bases between them. This CDR3 spans 13 amino acids. Germline V gives CDR1 LGHNA, CDR2 YNFKEQ. The CDR3 DNA reads TGTGCCAGCAGCTCATTACTTGGGAACACGCAGTATTTT. Translation: CASSSLLGNTQYF.

This chain uses TRBV6-5 with TRBJ1-4, with a possible D match to TRBD1 (5 bases). Germline V gene sequence: CDR1 MNHEY, CDR2 SVGAGI. V was clipped by 5 bases and J by 4 bases, with 14 bases between them. The CDR3 totals 15 residues. Here the CDR3 DNA reads TGTGCCAGCAGTGGAATCGGGGCTCGTAATGAAAAACTGTTTTTT. Its translation: CASSGIGARNEKLFF.

The CDR3 bases are TGTGCCATCAAGGCGAACACTGAAGCTTTCTTT. Translation: CAIKANTEAFF. J is TRBJ1-1 and V is TRBV10-3; no clear D gene. This CDR3 spans 11 amino acids. CDR1 is ENHRY and CDR2 is SYGVKD in the germline V gene. Trimming pared 7 bases from V and 1 base from J, leaving 4 bases between.

The V gene is TRBV21-1, the J gene TRBJ2-1; the DNA was not used to check the table's D call, TRBD1. TRBV21-1 is flagged as a pseudogene. This CDR3 spans 17 amino acids. The CDR3 is CASSKKGDRPKENEQFF. CDR3 in DNA: TGTGCCAGCAGCAAAAAAGGGGACAGACCTAAGGAGAATGAGCAGTTCTTC.